This TCR beta chain was retrieved from a study of T cells in Graves' hyperthyroidism and ophthalmopathy. Using RNA transcripts as the source, TCR beta CDR3 regions were amplified. HTBI primers drove first-round RT-PCR of the TCR CDR3. TCRdb analysed the multiplex PCR reads with MiXCR anew, one entry per CDR3 protein. The table has roughly 740,000 distinct CDR3 sequences, 15% to 20% seen once. The V gene lost 6 bases and the J gene lost 0 bases, with 17 bases spanning the gap. The CDR3 runs to 17 residues. Whole-study results and caveats: Ophthalmopathy prediction by the model preceded onset by a median about 6 months. Most thyroid clonotypes that were expanded above 0.001 also turned up in blood.

Turning to this clonotype: What it binds is unknown.

The origin of this receptor is a young man with Graves' hyperthyroidism. This chain connects TRBV12-3 or TRBV12-4 to TRBJ2-2, with D possibly being TRBD1 (6 bases). Sequencing input: blood. Here the CDR3 reads CASSRAGDISNTGELFF. The CDR3 nucleotides read TGTGCCAGCAGCCGCGCCGGGGACATCTCGAACACCGGGGAGCTGTTTTTT.